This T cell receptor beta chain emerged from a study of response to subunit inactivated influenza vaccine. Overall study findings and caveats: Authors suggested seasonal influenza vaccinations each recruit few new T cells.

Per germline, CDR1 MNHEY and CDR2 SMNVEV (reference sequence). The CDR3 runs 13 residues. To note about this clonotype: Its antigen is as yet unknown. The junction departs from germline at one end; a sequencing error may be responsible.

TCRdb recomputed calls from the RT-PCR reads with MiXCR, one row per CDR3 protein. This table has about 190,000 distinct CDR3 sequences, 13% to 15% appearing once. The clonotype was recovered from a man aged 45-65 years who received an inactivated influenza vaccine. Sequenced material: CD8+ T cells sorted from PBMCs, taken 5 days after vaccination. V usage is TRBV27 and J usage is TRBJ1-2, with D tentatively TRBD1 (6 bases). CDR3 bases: TGTGCCAGCAGTCCTACCCGACAGGAAGCTAGGGCCTTC. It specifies CASSPTRQEARAF.